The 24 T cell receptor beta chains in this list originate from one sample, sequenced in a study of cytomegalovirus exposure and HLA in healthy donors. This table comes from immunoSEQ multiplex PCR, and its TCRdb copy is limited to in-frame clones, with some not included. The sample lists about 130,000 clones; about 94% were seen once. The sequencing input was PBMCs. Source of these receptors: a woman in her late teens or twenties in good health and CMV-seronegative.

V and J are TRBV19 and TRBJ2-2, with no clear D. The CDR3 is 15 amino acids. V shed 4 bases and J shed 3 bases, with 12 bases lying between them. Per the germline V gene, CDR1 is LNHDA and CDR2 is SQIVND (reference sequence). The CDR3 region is CASSTFNGYTGELFF. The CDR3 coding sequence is TGTGCCAGTAGTACCTTTAACGGTTACACCGGGGAGCTGTTTTTT.

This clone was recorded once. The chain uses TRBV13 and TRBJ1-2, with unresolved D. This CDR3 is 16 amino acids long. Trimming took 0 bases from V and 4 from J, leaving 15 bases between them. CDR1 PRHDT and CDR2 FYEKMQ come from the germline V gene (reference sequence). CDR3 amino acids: CASSLGRWTESYGYTF. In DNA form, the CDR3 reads TGTGCCAGCAGCTTAGGCCGTTGGACTGAAAGCTATGGCTACACCTTC.

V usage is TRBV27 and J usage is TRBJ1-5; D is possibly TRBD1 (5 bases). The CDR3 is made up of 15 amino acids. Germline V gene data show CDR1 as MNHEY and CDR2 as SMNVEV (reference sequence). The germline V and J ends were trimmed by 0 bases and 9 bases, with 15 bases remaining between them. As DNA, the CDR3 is TGTGCCAGCAGTTTATCATCGGGGGTTGCTGGGCCCCAGCATTTT. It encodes CASSLSSGVAGPQHF.

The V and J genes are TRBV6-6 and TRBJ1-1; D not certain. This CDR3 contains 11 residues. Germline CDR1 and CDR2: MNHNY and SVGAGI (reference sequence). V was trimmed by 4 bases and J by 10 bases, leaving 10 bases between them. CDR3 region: CASSLQQLAFF. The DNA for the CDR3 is TGTGCCAGCAGTTTACAGCAGCTAGCTTTCTTT.

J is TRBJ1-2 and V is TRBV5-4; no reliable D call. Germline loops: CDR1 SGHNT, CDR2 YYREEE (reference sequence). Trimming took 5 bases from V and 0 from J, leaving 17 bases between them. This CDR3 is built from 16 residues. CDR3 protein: CASSSYLDIPNYGYTF. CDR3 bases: TGTGCCAGCAGTTCCTATCTTGACATCCCTAACTATGGCTACACCTTC. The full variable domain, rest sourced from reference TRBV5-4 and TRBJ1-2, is ETGVTQSPTHLIKTRGQQVTLRCSSQSGHNTVSWYQQALGQGPQFIFQYYREEENGRGNFPPRFSGLQFPNYSSELNVNALELDDSALYLCASSSYLDIPNYGYTFGSGTRLTVV.

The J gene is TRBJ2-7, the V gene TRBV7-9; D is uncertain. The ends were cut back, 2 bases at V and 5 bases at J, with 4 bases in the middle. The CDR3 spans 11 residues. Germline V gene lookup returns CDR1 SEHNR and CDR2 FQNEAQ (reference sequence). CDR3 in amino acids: CASSLSDEQYF. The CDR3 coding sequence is TGTGCCAGCAGCTTATCGGACGAGCAGTACTTC.

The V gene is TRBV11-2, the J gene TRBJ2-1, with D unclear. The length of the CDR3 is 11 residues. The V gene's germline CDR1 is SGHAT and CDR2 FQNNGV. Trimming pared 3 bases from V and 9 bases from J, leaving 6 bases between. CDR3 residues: CASSFFREQFF. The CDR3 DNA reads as TGTGCCAGCAGCTTTTTCCGTGAGCAGTTCTTC.

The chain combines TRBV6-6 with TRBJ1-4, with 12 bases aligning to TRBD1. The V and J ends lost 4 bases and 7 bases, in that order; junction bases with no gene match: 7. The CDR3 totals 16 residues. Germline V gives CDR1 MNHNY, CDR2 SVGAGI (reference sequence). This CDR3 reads CASSSIGDRGREKLFF. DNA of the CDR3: TGTGCCAGCAGTTCGATTGGGGACAGGGGGCGTGAAAAACTGTTTTTT.

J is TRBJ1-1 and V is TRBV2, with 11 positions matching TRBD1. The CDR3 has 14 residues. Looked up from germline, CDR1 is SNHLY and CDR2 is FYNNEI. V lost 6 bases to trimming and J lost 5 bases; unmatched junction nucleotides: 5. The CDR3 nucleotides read TGTGCCAGCAGCGGACAGGGGGCAACTACTGAAGCTTTCTTT. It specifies CASSGQGATTEAFF.

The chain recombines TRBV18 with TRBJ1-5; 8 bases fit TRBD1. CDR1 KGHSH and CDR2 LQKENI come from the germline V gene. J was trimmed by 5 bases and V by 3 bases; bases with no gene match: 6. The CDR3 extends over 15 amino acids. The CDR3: CASSPTGVGDQPQHF. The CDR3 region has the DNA TGTGCCAGCTCACCGACAGGGGTCGGGGATCAGCCCCAGCATTTT. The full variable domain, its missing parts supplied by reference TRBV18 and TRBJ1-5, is NAGVMQNPRHLVRRRGQEARLRCSPMKGHSHVYWYRQLPEEGLKFMVYLQKENIIDESGMPKERFSAEFPKEGPSILRIQQVVRGDSAAYFCASSPTGVGDQPQHFGDGTRLSIL.

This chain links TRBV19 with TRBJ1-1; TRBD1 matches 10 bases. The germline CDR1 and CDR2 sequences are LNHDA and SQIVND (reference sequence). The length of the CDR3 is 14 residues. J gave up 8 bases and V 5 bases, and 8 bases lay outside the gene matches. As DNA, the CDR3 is TGTGCCAGTAGTCATCCCGGGACAGGGGCAGAAGCTTTCTTT. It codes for CASSHPGTGAEAFF.

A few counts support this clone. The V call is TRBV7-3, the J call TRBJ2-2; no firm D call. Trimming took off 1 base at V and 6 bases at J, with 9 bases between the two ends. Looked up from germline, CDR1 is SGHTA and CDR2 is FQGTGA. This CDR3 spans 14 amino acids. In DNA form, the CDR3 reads TGTGCCAGCAGCTTAAGCCACTCGGCCGGGGAGCTGTTTTTT. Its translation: CASSLSHSAGELFF.

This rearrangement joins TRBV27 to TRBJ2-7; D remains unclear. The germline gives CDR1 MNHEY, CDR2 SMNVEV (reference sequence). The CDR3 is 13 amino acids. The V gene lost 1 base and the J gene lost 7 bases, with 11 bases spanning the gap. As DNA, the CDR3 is TGTGCCAGCAGTTTATTCCTCTCTAATGAGCAGTACTTC. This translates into CASSLFLSNEQYF.

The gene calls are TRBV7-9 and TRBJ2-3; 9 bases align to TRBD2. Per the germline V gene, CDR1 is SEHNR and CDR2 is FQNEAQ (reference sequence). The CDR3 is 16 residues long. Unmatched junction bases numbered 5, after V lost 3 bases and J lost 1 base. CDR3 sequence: CASSLGAGGRTDTQYF. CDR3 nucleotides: TGTGCCAGCAGCTTGGGAGCGGGGGGCCGCACAGATACGCAGTATTTT.

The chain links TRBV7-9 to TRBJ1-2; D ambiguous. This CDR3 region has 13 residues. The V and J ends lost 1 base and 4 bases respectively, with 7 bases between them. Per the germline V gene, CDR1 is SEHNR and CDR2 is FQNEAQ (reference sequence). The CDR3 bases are TGTGCCAGCAGCTTAGACAGAGCCTATGGCTACACCTTC. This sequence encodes CASSLDRAYGYTF.

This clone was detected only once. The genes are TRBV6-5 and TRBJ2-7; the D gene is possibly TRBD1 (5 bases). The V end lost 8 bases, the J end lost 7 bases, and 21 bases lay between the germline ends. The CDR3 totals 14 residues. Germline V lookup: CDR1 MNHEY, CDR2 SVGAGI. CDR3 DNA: TGTGCCAGCCGTCCCCAAGGGCAGGGCTTAGAGCAGTACTTC. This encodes CASRPQGQGLEQYF.

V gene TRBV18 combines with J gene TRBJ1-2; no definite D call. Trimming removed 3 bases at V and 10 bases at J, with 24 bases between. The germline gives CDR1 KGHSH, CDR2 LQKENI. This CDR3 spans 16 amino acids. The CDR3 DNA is TGTGCCAGCTCACCCTCAGCGGGATCTCCTCCCTCGGACTACACCTTC. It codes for CASSPSAGSPPSDYTF.

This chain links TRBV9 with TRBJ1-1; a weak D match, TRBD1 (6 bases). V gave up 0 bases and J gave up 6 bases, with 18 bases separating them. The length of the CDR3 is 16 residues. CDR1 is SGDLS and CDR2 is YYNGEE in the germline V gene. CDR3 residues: CASSVAGTGPNSEAFF. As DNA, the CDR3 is TGTGCCAGCAGCGTAGCCGGAACAGGGCCCAACTCTGAAGCTTTCTTT.

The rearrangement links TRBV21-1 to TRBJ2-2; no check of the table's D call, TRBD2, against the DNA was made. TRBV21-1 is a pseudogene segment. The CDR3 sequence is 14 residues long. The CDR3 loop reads CASRLVGDTGELFF. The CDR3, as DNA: TGTGCCAGCCGCCTCGTGGGAGACACCGGGGAGCTGTTTTTT.

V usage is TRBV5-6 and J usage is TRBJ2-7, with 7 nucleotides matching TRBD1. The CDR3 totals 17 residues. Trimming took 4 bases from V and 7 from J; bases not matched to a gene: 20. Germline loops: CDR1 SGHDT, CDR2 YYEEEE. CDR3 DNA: TGTGCCAGCAGCCTCCAGGGGGACAGAAGGCCTAGTGAGGAGCAGTACTTC. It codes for CASSLQGDRRPSEEQYF.

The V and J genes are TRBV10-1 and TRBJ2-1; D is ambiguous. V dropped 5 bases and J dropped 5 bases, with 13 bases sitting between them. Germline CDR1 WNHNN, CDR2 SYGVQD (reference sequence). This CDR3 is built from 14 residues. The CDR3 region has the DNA TGCGCCAGCAGTCTCAGTGGTCGAAACAATGAGCAGTTCTTC. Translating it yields CASSLSGRNNEQFF.

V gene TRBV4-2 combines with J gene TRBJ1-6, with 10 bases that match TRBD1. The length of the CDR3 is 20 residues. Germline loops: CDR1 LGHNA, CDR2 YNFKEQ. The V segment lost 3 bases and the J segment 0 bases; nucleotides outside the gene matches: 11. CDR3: CASSHRGKTGGRSYNSPLHF. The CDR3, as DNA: TGTGCCAGCAGCCATAGGGGGAAGACAGGGGGCCGCTCCTATAATTCACCCCTCCACTTT.

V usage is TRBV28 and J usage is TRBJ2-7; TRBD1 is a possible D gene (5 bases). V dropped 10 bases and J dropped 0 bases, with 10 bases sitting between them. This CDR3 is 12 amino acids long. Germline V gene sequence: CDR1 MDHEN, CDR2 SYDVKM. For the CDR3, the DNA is TGTGCCACAGGGCAGAGCTCCTACGAGCAGTACTTC. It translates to CATGQSSYEQYF.

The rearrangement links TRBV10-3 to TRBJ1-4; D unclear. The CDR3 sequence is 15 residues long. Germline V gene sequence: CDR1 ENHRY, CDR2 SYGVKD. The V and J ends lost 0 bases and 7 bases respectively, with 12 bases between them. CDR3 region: CAISESAGSSEKLFF. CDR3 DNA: TGTGCCATCAGTGAGTCAGCGGGTTCGAGTGAAAAACTGTTTTTT.